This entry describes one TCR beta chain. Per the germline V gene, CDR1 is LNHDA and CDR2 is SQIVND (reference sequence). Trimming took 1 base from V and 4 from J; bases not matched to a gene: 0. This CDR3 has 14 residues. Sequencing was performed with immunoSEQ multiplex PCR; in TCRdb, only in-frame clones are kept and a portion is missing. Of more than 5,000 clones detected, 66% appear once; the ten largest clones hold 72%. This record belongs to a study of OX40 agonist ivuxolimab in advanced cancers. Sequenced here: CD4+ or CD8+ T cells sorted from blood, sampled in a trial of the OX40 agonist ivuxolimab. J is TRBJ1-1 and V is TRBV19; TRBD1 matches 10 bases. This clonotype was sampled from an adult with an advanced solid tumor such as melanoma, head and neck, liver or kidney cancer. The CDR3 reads CASSIGTGGTEAFF. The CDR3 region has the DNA TGTGCCAGTAGTATAGGGACAGGGGGCACTGAAGCTTTCTTT.